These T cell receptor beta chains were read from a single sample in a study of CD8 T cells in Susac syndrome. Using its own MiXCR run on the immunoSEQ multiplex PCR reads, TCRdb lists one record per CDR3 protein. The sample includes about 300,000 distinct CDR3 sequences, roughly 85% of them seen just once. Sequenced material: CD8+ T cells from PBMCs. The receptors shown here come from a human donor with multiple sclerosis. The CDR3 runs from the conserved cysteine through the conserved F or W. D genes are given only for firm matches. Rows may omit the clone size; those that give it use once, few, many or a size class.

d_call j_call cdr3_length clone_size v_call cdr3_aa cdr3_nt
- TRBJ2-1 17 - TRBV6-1 CASSEVAAFASYNEQFF TGTGCCAGCAGTGAAGTCGCCGCGTTTGCGTCCTACAATGAGCAGTTCTTC
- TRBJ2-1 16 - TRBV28 CASSIDGTPGNNEQFF TGTGCCAGCAGTATAGATGGGACGCCGGGCAACAATGAGCAGTTCTTC
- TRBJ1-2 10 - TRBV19 CASQGHGYTF TGTGCCAGTCAGGGGCATGGCTACACCTTC
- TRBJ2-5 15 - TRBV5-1 CASSSLMDSKETQYF TGCGCCAGCAGCTCACTGATGGACAGCAAAGAGACCCAGTACTTC
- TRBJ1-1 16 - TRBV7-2 CASSLDSDPGNTEAFF TGTGCCAGCAGCTTAGACAGTGACCCGGGGAACACTGAAGCTTTCTTT
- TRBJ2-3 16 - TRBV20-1 CSAIPDADPNTDTQYF TGCAGTGCTATCCCGGATGCAGATCCAAACACAGATACGCAGTATTTT
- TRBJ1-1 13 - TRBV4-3 CASSRHVNTEAFF TGCGCCAGCAGCCGCCACGTTAACACTGAAGCTTTCTTT
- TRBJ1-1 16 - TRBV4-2 CASSQDRGTTNTEAFF TGTGCCAGCAGCCAAGATCGGGGGACAACGAACACTGAAGCTTTCTTT
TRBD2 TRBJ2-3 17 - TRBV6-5 CASSYTGTSRLTDTQYF TGTGCCAGCAGTTACACCGGGACTAGCCGTTTAACAGATACGCAGTATTTT
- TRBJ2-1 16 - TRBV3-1 CASRHRLVGSYNEQFF TGTGCCAGCAGACATCGACTAGTGGGCTCCTACAATGAGCAGTTCTTC
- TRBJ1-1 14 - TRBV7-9 CASSQGSMNTEAFF TGTGCCAGCAGCCAAGGTAGTATGAACACTGAAGCTTTCTTT
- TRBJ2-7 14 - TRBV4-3 CASSQDRSSVEQYF TGCGCCAGCAGCCAAGACCGGTCTAGTGTCGAGCAGTACTTC
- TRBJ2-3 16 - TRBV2 CATPFVRKTHTDTQYF TGTGCCACCCCCTTCGTACGAAAAACCCACACAGATACGCAGTATTTT
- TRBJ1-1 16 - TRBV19 CASSISPMGGGTEAFF TGTGCCAGTAGTATATCCCCTATGGGGGGGGGCACTGAAGCTTTCTTT
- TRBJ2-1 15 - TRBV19 CASSILLAPYNEQFF TGTGCCAGTAGTATACTACTAGCCCCCTACAATGAGCAGTTCTTC
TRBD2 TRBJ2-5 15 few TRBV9 CASSVLTSGGETQYF TGTGCCAGCAGCGTGCTGACTAGCGGCGGAGAGACCCAGTACTTC
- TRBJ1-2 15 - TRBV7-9 CASIQGLGFNYGYTF TGTGCCAGCATCCAGGGCTTGGGGTTTAACTATGGCTACACCTTC
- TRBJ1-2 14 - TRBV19 CASSIATLVRGYTF TGTGCCAGTAGTATAGCTACTCTTGTACGCGGCTACACCTTC
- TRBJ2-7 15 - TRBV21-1 CASSKAWTGGYEQYF TGTGCCAGCAGCAAAGCTTGGACAGGGGGGTACGAGCAGTACTTC
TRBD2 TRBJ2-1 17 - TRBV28 CASSLLLAGAGHNEQFF TGTGCCAGCAGTTTATTACTAGCGGGAGCAGGCCACAATGAGCAGTTCTTC
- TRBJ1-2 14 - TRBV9 CASSARGRDYGYTF TGTGCCAGCAGCGCGAGGGGGAGAGACTATGGCTACACCTTC
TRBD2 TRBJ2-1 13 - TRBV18 CASSSGRNNEQFF TGTGCCAGCTCAAGCGGGAGGAACAATGAGCAGTTCTTC
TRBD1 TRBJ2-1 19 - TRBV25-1 CASSDILQTGGADWGEQFF TGTGCCAGCAGTGATATCCTTCAGACAGGGGGCGCGGATTGGGGTGAGCAGTTCTTC
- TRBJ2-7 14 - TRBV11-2 CASSLLSSFYEQYF TGTGCCAGCAGCTTACTCTCTTCTTTCTACGAGCAGTACTTC
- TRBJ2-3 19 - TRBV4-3 CASSQEVLGRGASTDTQYF TGCGCCAGCAGCCAAGAGGTGTTAGGACGGGGGGCCAGCACAGATACGCAGTATTTT
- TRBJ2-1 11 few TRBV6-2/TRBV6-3 CASSYRYEQFF TGTGCCAGCAGTTATAGATATGAGCAGTTCTTC
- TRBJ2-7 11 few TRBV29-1 CSVLGGYEQYF TGCAGCGTTTTAGGGGGCTACGAGCAGTACTTC
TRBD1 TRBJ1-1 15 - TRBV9 CASSVVQGARTEAFF TGTGCCAGCAGCGTAGTACAGGGGGCTCGCACTGAAGCTTTCTTT
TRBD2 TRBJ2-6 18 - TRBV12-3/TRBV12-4 CASSSLTSAIAGANVLTF TGTGCCAGCAGCTCCCTGACTAGCGCTATTGCTGGGGCCAACGTCCTGACTTTC
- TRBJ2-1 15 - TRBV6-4 CASSEGAGVFNEQFF TGTGCCAGCAGTGAGGGGGCAGGGGTCTTCAATGAGCAGTTCTTC
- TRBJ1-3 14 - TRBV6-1 CASSDPLSGATIYF TGTGCCAGCAGTGACCCTCTTAGCGGGGCCACCATATATTTT
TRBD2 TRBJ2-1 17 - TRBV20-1 CSARDGASGSNVYEQFF TGCAGTGCTAGAGACGGGGCTAGCGGGAGTAATGTCTATGAGCAGTTCTTC
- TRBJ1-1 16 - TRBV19 CASTYNLDTQNTEAFF TGTGCCAGTACCTACAACTTGGACACCCAGAACACTGAAGCTTTCTTT
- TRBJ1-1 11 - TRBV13 CASSLFLRAFF TGTGCCAGCAGCTTATTTCTGAGGGCTTTCTTT
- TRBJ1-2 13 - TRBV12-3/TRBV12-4 CASSLAPGNGYTF TGTGCCAGCAGTTTAGCGCCTGGGAATGGCTACACCTTC
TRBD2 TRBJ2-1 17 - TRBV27 CASSLLPSGGHYNEQFF TGTGCCAGCAGTTTATTACCTAGCGGGGGCCACTACAATGAGCAGTTCTTC
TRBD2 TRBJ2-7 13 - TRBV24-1 CATSGLAGQEQYF TGTGCCACCTCGGGACTAGCGGGGCAAGAGCAGTACTTC
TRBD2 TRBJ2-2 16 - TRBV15 CATSPRRGGNTGELFF TGTGCCACCAGCCCCCGACGGGGGGGAAACACCGGGGAGCTGTTTTTT
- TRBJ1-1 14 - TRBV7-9 CASRGAALNTEAFF TGTGCCAGCAGAGGTGCCGCGCTGAACACTGAAGCTTTCTTT
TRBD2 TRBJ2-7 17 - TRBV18 CASSTGAVTAGVYEQYF TGTGCCAGCTCAACGGGGGCCGTGACAGCGGGAGTATACGAGCAGTACTTC
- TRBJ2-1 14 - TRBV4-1 CASSQEELSNEQFF TGCGCCAGCAGCCAAGAGGAGCTCTCCAATGAGCAGTTCTTC
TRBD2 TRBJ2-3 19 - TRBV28 CASSFAGLAGGTRTDTQYF TGTGCCAGCAGCTTCGCGGGACTAGCGGGAGGGACCCGCACAGATACGCAGTATTTT
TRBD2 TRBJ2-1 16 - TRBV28 CASSSPLSGAGNEQFF TGTGCCAGCAGTTCCCCCCTTAGCGGGGCGGGGAATGAGCAGTTCTTC
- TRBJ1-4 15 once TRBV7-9 CASSLGSRTNEKLFF TGTGCCAGCAGCTTAGGATCGCGAACGAATGAAAAACTGTTTTTT
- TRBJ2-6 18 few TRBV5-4 CASSTPEGVPSGANVLTF TGTGCCAGCAGCACCCCGGAGGGAGTTCCCTCTGGGGCCAACGTCCTGACTTTC
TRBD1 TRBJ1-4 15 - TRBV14 CASSHQDRDYQKLFF TGTGCCAGCAGCCACCAGGACAGGGACTATCAAAAGCTGTTTTTT
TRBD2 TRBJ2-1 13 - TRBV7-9 CASVAGLYNEQFF TGTGCCAGCGTAGCGGGACTCTACAATGAGCAGTTCTTC
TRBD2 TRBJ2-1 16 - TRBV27 CASSFLLGLADNEQFF TGTGCCAGCAGTTTTCTCTTAGGACTAGCGGACAATGAGCAGTTCTTC
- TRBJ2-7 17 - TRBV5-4 CASSLVGSVLPDYEQYF TGTGCCAGCAGCTTGGTGGGATCAGTCCTACCAGACTACGAGCAGTACTTC
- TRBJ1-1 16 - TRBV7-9 CASSLSSGLRATEAFF TGTGCCAGCAGCCTTTCCTCAGGGTTACGGGCCACTGAAGCTTTCTTT
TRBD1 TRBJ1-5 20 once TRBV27 CASSLTYPLQRQGLNQPQHF TGTGCCAGCAGTTTAACCTATCCTCTCCAAAGACAGGGGCTGAATCAGCCCCAGCATTTT
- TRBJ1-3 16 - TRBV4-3 CASSQDGDANGNTIYF TGCGCCAGCAGCCAAGATGGGGACGCGAATGGAAACACCATATATTTT
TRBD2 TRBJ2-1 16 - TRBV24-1 CATSGTAGAHGNEQFF TGTGCCACCAGTGGCACAGCGGGGGCCCACGGGAATGAGCAGTTCTTC
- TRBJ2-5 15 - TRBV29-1 CSVDTEASYQETQYF TGCAGCGTTGATACGGAGGCCTCTTACCAAGAGACCCAGTACTTC